The clone carrying this TCR beta chain was recorded many times. The antigen is undetermined. The data stem from a study of T cell repertoires in cytomegalovirus infection. The wider study: Peptides in the study included HLA-C-restricted and HLA-B-restricted CMV epitopes. Through public TCR beta signatures, both CMV infection and matching HLA type were indicated.

General study points: Summed frequency of shared TCR beta families picked out CMV carriers who also had the relevant HLA. The ex vivo response was dominated by HLA-C-restricted CMV-specific TCR beta clonotypes.

TCRdb passed the reads through MiXCR, listing each CDR3 protein once. The table lists more than 250,000 distinct CDR3 sequences, around 25% of them singletons, with roughly 13% in the top ten. This CDR3 is 14 amino acids long. The ends lost 4 bases at V and 4 bases at J; junction bases unmatched: 0. The germline V gene encodes CDR1 SNHLY and CDR2 FYNNEI. This receptor was obtained from a human donor in good health (CMV status not recorded). Some clones in this sample may be carry-over from other donors' samples. The chain carries TRBV2 and TRBJ2-3, with 12 nucleotides matching TRBD2. The source was cultured PBMCs, collected from culture after CMV antigen stimulation. The CDR3 loop is CASSGLAGADTQYF. DNA of the CDR3: TGTGCCAGCAGTGGACTAGCGGGAGCAGATACGCAGTATTTT. Together with reference TRBV2 and TRBJ2-3, the CDR3 gives the full variable domain: EPEVTQTPSHQVTQMGQEVILRCVPISNHLYFYWYRQILGQKVEFLVSFYNNEISEKSEIFDDQFSVERPDGSNFTLKIRSTKLEDSAMYFCASSGLAGADTQYFGPGTRLTVL.